The 9 T cell receptor beta chains in this list originate from one sample, sequenced in a study of beta chain features in type 1 diabetes. What was sequenced were expressed TCRB transcripts, since all of the isolated RNA had been reverse transcribed. Some clones are missing from TCRdb's copy, which holds only in-frame ones; the method was immunoSEQ multiplex PCR. The table records 250,000 to 350,000 clones, more than 9.5% of them present only once. The sequenced sample was naive CD4+ T cells from blood. The receptor set was obtained from a woman aged 25 to 39 in good health.

This clone is a singleton in its sample. V usage is TRBV28 and J usage is TRBJ2-1; 12 bases match TRBD2. Germline V gene sequence: CDR1 MDHEN, CDR2 SYDVKM. CDR3 length: 15 residues. V trimming: 6 bases; J trimming: 2 bases; junction bases outside the gene matches: 2. The CDR3 here is CASSPSGRAYNEQFF. CDR3 coding DNA: TGTGCCAGCAGCCCTAGCGGGAGGGCCTACAATGAGCAGTTCTTC. Based on the CDR3 plus reference TRBV28 and TRBJ2-1, the full variable domain is DVKVTQSSRYLVKRTGEKVFLECVQDMDHENMFWYRQDPGLGLRLIYFSYDVKMKEKGDIPEGYSVSREKKERFSLILESASTNQTSMYLCASSPSGRAYNEQFFGPGTRLTVL.

This clone was counted a few times. An end of the junction does not agree with germline; a read error may underlie this. The chain is built from TRBV15 and TRBJ2-4; 9 bases are shared with TRBD1. Germline values: CDR1 LNHNV, CDR2 YYDKDF (reference sequence). The CDR3 contains 12 residues. CDR3 nucleotide sequence: TGTGCCACCAGCAAAAACTCGGGACAGGGATTTTTC. Translating gives CATSKNSGQGFF.

This clone occurred a few times. V and J are TRBV9 and TRBJ1-3; a possible D gene is TRBD1 (5 bases). Germline V CDR1 and CDR2: SGDLS, YYNGEE. Deletions cut 3 bases from V and 0 bases from J, with 10 bases between. This CDR3 spans 15 amino acids. In nucleotides, the CDR3 is TGTGCCAGCAGCGGAGACAGCCTCTCTGGAAACACCATATATTTT. This encodes CASSGDSLSGNTIYF.

There are many counts of this clone. This sequence joins TRBV4-3 and TRBJ2-7, with TRBD1 matching over 8 bases. This CDR3 spans 14 amino acids. V lost 6 bases, J lost 1 base, and 5 bases stayed unmatched. CDR1 and CDR2 (germline): LGHNA, YSLEER. This CDR3 reads CASSLQGESYEQYF. The CDR3 region has the DNA TGCGCCAGCAGTTTACAGGGGGAGTCCTACGAGCAGTACTTC.

This clone appeared a few times. The CDR3 DNA reads as TGTGCCAGCTCACCCCTCGGGACTAGCGGGGTCAACACAGATACGCAGTATTTT. It encodes CASSPLGTSGVNTDTQYF. The chain carries TRBV18 and TRBJ2-3, with 13 positions matching TRBD2. CDR1 is KGHSH and CDR2 is LQKENI in the germline V gene. This CDR3 region has 18 residues. J was trimmed by 2 bases and V by 3 bases; bases with no gene match: 8.

This clone was counted a few times. The rearrangement joins TRBV5-4 to TRBJ2-7, with 13 bases fitting TRBD2. Germline CDR1 reads SGHNT; CDR2 reads YYREEE (reference sequence). The CDR3 totals 15 residues. After removal of 4 bases from V and 2 bases from J, the junction contained 3 bases not matched to a gene. Written as DNA, the CDR3 is TGTGCCAGCAGCCTACTAGCGGGAGGGCCCTACGAGCAGTACTTC. Protein: CASSLLAGGPYEQYF.

This sequence joins TRBV18 and TRBJ2-4, with D maybe TRBD2 (5 bases). Germline V gene data show CDR1 as KGHSH and CDR2 as LQKENI. V was clipped by 2 bases and J by 0 bases, with 8 bases between them. This CDR3 contains 15 residues. CDR3 sequence: CASSPTAGAKNIQYF. CDR3 DNA: TGTGCCAGCTCACCAACGGCGGGAGCCAAAAACATTCAGTACTTC.

In this sample, this clone turned up a few times. This chain uses TRBV7-9 with TRBJ2-5; D is possibly TRBD1 (7 bases). Trimming removed 5 bases from V and 2 bases from J, with 18 bases in between. Germline V gives CDR1 SEHNR, CDR2 FQNEAQ (reference sequence). The CDR3 contains 16 residues. This chain's CDR3 is CASSHLGGQLQETQYF. For the CDR3, the DNA is TGTGCCAGCAGCCATTTGGGGGGACAGCTTCAAGAGACCCAGTACTTC.

This sequence joins TRBV5-1 and TRBJ1-2; no clear D gene. V was clipped by 1 base and J by 4 bases, with 11 bases between them. CDR3 length equals 14 residues. From germline, CDR1 is SGHRS and CDR2 YFSETQ. The chain's CDR3 is CASSLNGGPYGYTF. The CDR3 region has the DNA TGCGCCAGCAGCTTGAACGGCGGCCCCTATGGCTACACCTTC.